The rows below give T cell receptor beta chains drawn from one sample of a study of identical twins. MiXCR, applied by TCRdb to the 5' RACE reads, yields one record per CDR3 protein. The sample includes about 570,000 distinct CDR3 sequences, around a tenth seen only once; the top ten take approximately 3.2%. These sequences were also reported in another study, on yellow fever vaccine responses in identical twins.

Sequencing was carried out using PBMCs. The receptors were sampled from a woman between 18 and 29 years old in good health. CDR3s include the opening cysteine and the closing phenylalanine or tryptophan. The D gene is left open where the match is weak. Clone size appears in some rows only: once, few, many, or a class for an expanded clone.

j_call clone_size d_call v_call cdr3_aa cdr3_nt
TRBJ2-7 many TRBD1 TRBV18 CASSPTVQGAYEQYF TGTGCCAGCTCACCGACCGTCCAGGGGGCCTACGAGCAGTACTTC
TRBJ2-4 few TRBD1 TRBV12-5 CASGSSGQGAGIQYF TGTGCTAGTGGTTCCTCAGGACAGGGGGCTGGCATTCAGTACTTC
TRBJ2-7 . TRBD2 TRBV11-2 CASSDGLAGGSVSYEQYF TGTGCCAGCAGCGACGGACTAGCGGGGGGAAGTGTTTCCTACGAGCAGTACTTC
TRBJ1-1 . . TRBV15 CATSRVREKDTEAFF TGTGCCACCAGCAGAGTGAGGGAGAAGGACACTGAAGCTTTCTTT
TRBJ2-7 . TRBD1 TRBV29-1 CSVEETGASYEQYF TGCAGCGTTGAAGAGACAGGGGCTTCCTACGAGCAGTACTTC
TRBJ2-5 . . TRBV3-1 CASSQGRAAKATQYF TGTGCCAGCAGCCAAGGGAGAGCGGCCAAAGCGACCCAGTACTTC
TRBJ2-5 . TRBD1 TRBV2 CASSSRDRGRFQETQYF TGTGCCAGCAGTAGCCGGGACAGGGGGCGCTTTCAAGAGACCCAGTACTTC
TRBJ2-1 few TRBD2 TRBV11-2 CASSRGTSGRYYNEQFF TGTGCCAGCAGCCGTGGGACTAGCGGGAGGTACTACAATGAGCAGTTCTTC
TRBJ2-2 many . TRBV15 CATSRVFNGELFF TGTGCCACCAGCAGAGTGTTTAACGGGGAGCTGTTTTTT
TRBJ2-7 . . TRBV4-3 CASSQVAGGLDSYEQYF TGCGCCAGCAGCCAAGTTGCCGGCGGATTAGACTCCTACGAGCAGTACTTC
TRBJ2-2 few . TRBV7-9 CASSAVGSGELFF TGTGCCAGCAGCGCAGTCGGATCAGGGGAGCTGTTTTTT
TRBJ2-7 many TRBD1 TRBV29-1 CSARRGSYEQYF TGCAGCGCTCGCAGGGGGTCCTACGAGCAGTACTTC
TRBJ1-1 few . TRBV20-1 CSARDRGSGTEAFF TGCAGTGCTAGAGATCGGGGGAGTGGCACTGAAGCTTTCTTT
TRBJ2-7 many . TRBV29-1 CSVTGGNLYEQYF TGCAGCGTTACTGGGGGAAACCTCTACGAGCAGTACTTC
TRBJ2-1 few TRBD1 TRBV20-1 CSARDLRGGLFGDNEQFF TGCAGTGCTAGAGATCTAAGAGGGGGCCTTTTCGGTGACAATGAGCAGTTCTTC